These 8 T cell receptor beta chains were all obtained from the same sample, sequenced in a study (dated by TCRdb to between 2015 and 2016). The library came from 5' RACE. The instrument was an Illumina MiSeq. TCRdb reanalyzed the raw reads on its own, using fastp at Q25 for trimming and MiXCR for clone calling, and kept in-frame beta chains. Every CDR3 protein is listed once, alongside the most common genes and DNA of its rows. The sample profile shows some 60,000 distinct CDR3 sequences; around 30% of them were found once. 2.3% of the sample lies in the top ten. The sequenced sample consisted of tumor-infiltrating naive CD4+ T cells sorted from the breast tumor. Per the publication, the cell subset or site label means: naive CD4+ T cells, CD4+CD45RA+CD25-. The receptors were gathered from a female donor with breast cancer.

In the case of this clonotype: Just one base apart from a much larger clone, this may be a read error. The rearrangement joins TRBV20-1 to TRBJ2-1; TRBD2 aligns across 12 bases. There are 13 residues in the CDR3. CDR1 and CDR2 (germline): DFQATT, SNEGSKA (reference sequence). CDR3 coding DNA: TGCAGTGCAGGACTAGCGGGGTACAGTGAGCAGTTCTTC. This gives the protein CSAGLAGYSEQFF.

The CDR3, as DNA: TGTGCCAGCAGCTCCACAGGGGGGATCTATAATTCACCCCTCCACTTT. It yields the protein CASSSTGGIYNSPLHF. The rearrangement joins TRBV7-2 to TRBJ1-6, with 8 positions matching TRBD1. Germline assignment: CDR1 SGHTA and CDR2 FQGNSA. Unmatched junction bases numbered 5, after V lost 4 bases and J lost 3 bases. This CDR3 contains 16 residues.

This clonotype has more than one count but fewer than ten. CDR3 region: CASSSTIGLAGTDTQYF. In DNA, the CDR3 is TGTGCCAGCAGCTCAACAATCGGTCTAGCGGGCACAGATACGCAGTATTTT. This rearrangement joins TRBV9 to TRBJ2-3; 7 nucleotides align to TRBD2. The V gene's germline CDR1 is SGDLS and CDR2 YYNGEE. The CDR3 sequence is 17 residues long. J gave up 1 base and V 4 bases, and 12 bases lay outside the gene matches.

V is TRBV6-5 and J is TRBJ1-5, with a tentative D call TRBD1 (6 bases). With 3 bases removed from V and 6 bases from J, the gap between germline ends came to 21 bases. This CDR3 has 17 residues. The V gene's germline CDR1 is MNHEY and CDR2 SVGAGI. In nucleotides, the CDR3 is TGTGCCAGCAGTTATTCGTCGTCGCCGGGGGCCAGTCAGCCCCAGCATTTT. Protein product: CASSYSSSPGASQPQHF.

In its sample, this clonotype was seen a few times. This chain connects TRBV7-9 to TRBJ2-2; perhaps D is TRBD1 or TRBD2 (5 bases each). The CDR3 is 13 residues long. V lost 5 bases, J lost 6 bases, and 10 bases lay in between. Looked up from germline, CDR1 is SEHNR and CDR2 is FQNEAQ (reference sequence). In nucleotides, the CDR3 is TGTGCCAGCAGCACCGGGACCCCCGGGGAGCTGTTTTTT. The encoded protein is CASSTGTPGELFF.

This clonotype was recorded a few times. The chain combines TRBV4-2 with TRBJ2-6, with 12 bases matching TRBD2. There are 21 residues in the CDR3. J gave up 2 bases and V 1 base, and 12 bases lay outside the gene matches. From germline, CDR1 is LGHNA and CDR2 YNFKEQ. CDR3 loop: CASSQAAALAGGPTGANVLTF. Here the CDR3 DNA reads TGTGCCAGCAGCCAAGCCGCCGCTCTAGCGGGGGGGCCTACTGGGGCCAACGTCCTGACTTTC.

Comments on this clonotype: Its ends do not fully match the called genes, so a read error is possible. J is TRBJ2-4 and V is TRBV12-3 or TRBV12-4, with D perhaps TRBD1 (5 bases). This CDR3 has 13 residues. CDR3 region: CASSLTPQGSPHF. As DNA, the CDR3 is TGTGCCAGCAGTCTTACACCTCAGGGCTCCCCCCACTTC.

The table lists this clonotype with many counts. The chain uses TRBV7-9 and TRBJ1-2; 10 positions agree with TRBD1. The CDR3 is 15 residues long. Germline loops: CDR1 SEHNR, CDR2 FQNEAQ (reference sequence). The V gene end was trimmed by 1 base and the J gene end by 3 bases; junction bases not matched to a gene: 2. The CDR3 DNA sequence: TGTGCCAGCAGCTTAGGTGGGACAGGGGACTATGGCTACACCTTC. Translated: CASSLGGTGDYGYTF.